The present TCR beta chain was sequenced within a study of technical replicates of blood from several donors. Repertoires were generated with immunoSEQ multiplex PCR, while TCRdb's copy carries only in-frame clones and drops some. The sample records 45,000 to 50,000 clones, roughly nine tenths being singletons. Trimming cost V 4 bases and J 4 bases; bases outside gene matches: 10. The germline V gene has CDR1 SGDLS and CDR2 YYNGEE. The CDR3 runs to 15 residues. Sequenced material: PBMCs. The source is a human donor in good health. Some clones in this sample may be carry-over from other donors' samples. The chain uses TRBV9 and TRBJ2-7; 8 nucleotides agree with TRBD2. The chain's CDR3 is CASSSRGGGLYEQYF. CDR3 nucleotides: TGTGCCAGCAGCTCCCGGGGGGGCGGACTGTACGAGCAGTACTTC.